Listed below are T cell receptor beta chains from one sample, sequenced in a study of CD8+CD57+ T cells in acquired aplastic anemia. TCRdb passed the reads through MiXCR, listing each CDR3 protein once. The sample has 150,000 to 200,000 distinct CDR3 sequences; 71% are singletons. Sequencing was performed on sorted CD4+, CD8+, or CD8+CD57+ T cells (not recorded which) from PBMCs. Source of these receptors: a human donor with aplastic anemia. CDR3s include the opening cysteine and the closing phenylalanine or tryptophan. D genes are given only for firm matches. Some rows have no size entry. The others give once, few or many, or a class for an expanded clone.

d_call,clone_size,j_call,v_call,cdr3_nt,cdr3_aa
.,.,TRBJ2-1,TRBV4-2,TGTGCCAGCAGCCAAGGGCAAAGGGCAGCAAGCTCCTACAATGAGCAGTTCTTC,CASSQGQRAASSYNEQFF
TRBD1,.,TRBJ1-1,TRBV15,TGTGCCACCAGCAGGGACGACAGGGTCACTGAAGCTTTCTTT,CATSRDDRVTEAFF
.,.,TRBJ2-3,TRBV24-1,TGTGCCACCAGTGATTTGCTTCCCGGGTCGGGCACAGATACGCAGTATTTT,CATSDLLPGSGTDTQYF
.,.,TRBJ1-5,TRBV7-2,TGTGCCAGCAGCACTATGGGGGATCAGCCCCAGCATTTT,CASSTMGDQPQHF
.,many,TRBJ2-7,TRBV5-1,TGCGCCAGCAGCCTGCCGGGGCAGAGCTCCTACGAGCAGTACTTC,CASSLPGQSSYEQYF
TRBD1,.,TRBJ2-1,TRBV29-1,TGCAGCTGTAACAGGGGCACGGGCAATGAGCAGTTCTTC,CSCNRGTGNEQFF
.,.,TRBJ2-2,TRBV7-2,TGTGCCAGCAGCTGGGGGCCCACCATCACCGGGGAGCTGTTTTTT,CASSWGPTITGELFF
.,once,TRBJ2-3,TRBV20-1,TGCAGTGCTAGGGAGGTAGTGGGCACAGATACGCAGTATTTT,CSAREVVGTDTQYF
.,.,TRBJ1-6,TRBV2,TGTGCCAGCAGTGAAGAACAGACCTATTCACCCCTCCACTTT,CASSEEQTYSPLHF
.,few,TRBJ2-7,TRBV7-9,TGTGCCAGCAGCTTAGACGCCTCCTACGAGCAGTACTTC,CASSLDASYEQYF
.,few,TRBJ2-5,TRBV7-8,TGTGCCAGCAGCTTAGGGGGGACCCAGTACTTC,CASSLGGTQYF
.,many,TRBJ2-3,TRBV20-1,TGCAGTGCAACCCTGGGGCTAGCGATCGTTTTAGGCACAGATACGCAGTATTTT,CSATLGLAIVLGTDTQYF
TRBD1,.,TRBJ1-4,TRBV10-2,TGCGCCAGCAGCCGGGACAGAGATAATGAAAAACTGTTTTTT,CASSRDRDNEKLFF
.,.,TRBJ1-2,TRBV29-1,TGCAGCGTTGAGGCCGGACCCAGCCGGGAGGGCTACACCTTC,CSVEAGPSREGYTF
.,.,TRBJ1-1,TRBV6-5,TGTGCCAGCAGGCCCGGGGGGAGGGGAACTGAAGCTTTCTTT,CASRPGGRGTEAFF
TRBD1,.,TRBJ1-1,TRBV2,TGTGCTAGCACCGGGACAGACACTGAAGCTTTCTTT,CASTGTDTEAFF
TRBD2,.,TRBJ2-1,TRBV20-1,TGCAGTGGACTAGCGGGATGGGGGACGGGTGAGCAGTTCTTC,CSGLAGWGTGEQFF
.,few,TRBJ2-1,TRBV9,TGTGCCAGCAGCGTAGAAATAGCCAATGAGCAGTTCTTC,CASSVEIANEQFF
.,.,TRBJ1-2,TRBV7-8,TGTGCCAGCAGCTCACCCAGTCCGGGACACCATTCCTATGGCTACACCTTC,CASSSPSPGHHSYGYTF
.,.,TRBJ1-4,TRBV7-3,TGTGCCAGCAGCTTTTGTTGGGGCAGACTTAATGAAAAACTGTTTTTT,CASSFCWGRLNEKLFF
.,few,TRBJ1-5,TRBV15,TGTGCCACCAGCAGAAATCATAACTCGGAACAGCCCCAGCATTTT,CATSRNHNSEQPQHF
.,.,TRBJ2-5,TRBV5-1,TGCGCCAGCAGCTTGAGTGGGGGGGAGACCCAGTACTTC,CASSLSGGETQYF
.,many,TRBJ2-4,TRBV5-6,TGTGCCAGCAGCTTGGGTGCGGGACACCTTGGGGAGTACTTC,CASSLGAGHLGEYF
.,.,TRBJ1-3,TRBV5-5,TGTGCCAGCAGCTTGGGTTTACGCTCTGGAAACACCATATATTTT,CASSLGLRSGNTIYF
.,.,TRBJ2-3,TRBV7-2,TGTGCCAGCAGCTTGGGGGGCACAGATACGCAGTATTTT,CASSLGGTDTQYF
.,.,TRBJ2-1,TRBV29-1,TGCAGCGTTGCCCCCCTAGCGTGGCTGGCCACCTCCTACAATGAGCAGTTCTTC,CSVAPLAWLATSYNEQFF
.,few,TRBJ1-1,TRBV5-1,TGCGCCAGCAGCTCAGCAGGGGTTACTGAAGCTTTCTTT,CASSSAGVTEAFF
.,.,TRBJ2-1,TRBV7-9,TGTGCCAGCAGCTTACCCTCGAACGTCTACAATGAGCAGTTCTTC,CASSLPSNVYNEQFF
.,.,TRBJ1-2,TRBV7-3,TGTGCCAGCAGCTCGCGGCCCTGGGCGGAGGGCTACACCTTC,CASSSRPWAEGYTF
TRBD1,.,TRBJ1-1,TRBV24-1,TGTGCCACCAGTGAAGGGGGCTACAACACTGAAGCTTTCTTT,CATSEGGYNTEAFF
TRBD1,.,TRBJ1-1,TRBV14,TGTGCCAGCAGCCGGATTACAGGGGAGGCTTTCTTT,CASSRITGEAFF
TRBD1,few,TRBJ1-2,TRBV7-9,TGTGCCAGCAGCCCGATCGGGACAGGGGGCTATGGCTACACCTTC,CASSPIGTGGYGYTF
.,few,TRBJ2-7,TRBV15,TGTGCCACCAGCACCGGGGGCTACGAGCAGTACTTC,CATSTGGYEQYF
.,.,TRBJ2-7,TRBV24-1,TGTGCCACCAGTGATCCAGGGTTGGGGTACGAGCAGTACTTC,CATSDPGLGYEQYF
.,once,TRBJ2-3,TRBV29-1,TGCACCGTCCCTAGCGCCACTAGCACAGATACGCAGTATTTT,CTVPSATSTDTQYF
.,once,TRBJ2-3,TRBV18,TGTGCCAGCTCACCTCAACGTGCAGATACGCAGTATTTT,CASSPQRADTQYF
.,.,TRBJ2-4,TRBV24-1,TGTGCCACCAGCCCCGGTTGGAACATTCAGTACTTC,CATSPGWNIQYF
.,.,TRBJ1-1,TRBV6-7,TGTGCCAGCAGCGTTGCGGGAAGGGGTGAGATCACTGAAGCTTTCTTT,CASSVAGRGEITEAFF
TRBD2,.,TRBJ2-1,TRBV20-1,TGCAGCCCACTTTCGGTTCGGGCGGGAGCCCATGAGCAGTTCTTC,CSPLSVRAGAHEQFF
.,once,TRBJ1-1,TRBV19,TGTGCCAGTAGTATGGCCCAGGAGAACACTGAAGCTTTCTTT,CASSMAQENTEAFF
.,.,TRBJ2-7,TRBV20-1,TGCAGTGCTAGTAGTCGGGCCTACGAGCAGTACTTC,CSASSRAYEQYF
.,few,TRBJ1-5,TRBV10-2,TGCGCCAGCAGTGAGGAGGTGGAACAGCCCCAGCATTTT,CASSEEVEQPQHF
.,.,TRBJ2-7,TRBV5-1,TGCGCCAGCAGCCGGGACGGCACCTACGAGCAGTACTTC,CASSRDGTYEQYF